This T cell receptor (beta chain) stems from a study of blood T cell repertoires in COVID-19. The ends lost 0 bases at V and 4 bases at J; junction bases unmatched: 11. This CDR3 has 18 residues. Germline V CDR1 and CDR2: MGHRA, YSYEKL. Profiling relied on immunoSEQ multiplex PCR, and the TCRdb table lists in-frame clones only, not all of them. The sample yields over 120,000 clones, 85% to 90% seen once. V gene TRBV4-1 combines with J gene TRBJ2-3; 9 bases match TRBD2. Sequences were obtained from peripheral blood. The sequence came from a man aged 50 to 59 who had recovered from COVID-19. CDR3 sequence: CASSQERRGGLIPDTQYF. The CDR3 region has the DNA TGCGCCAGCAGCCAAGAGCGGCGGGGGGGCCTGATTCCAGATACGCAGTATTTT.